The rows below give T cell receptor beta chains drawn from one sample of a study of T cell repertoires in cytomegalovirus infection. TCRdb recomputed calls from the reads with MiXCR, one row per CDR3 protein. Of 450,000 to 550,000 distinct CDR3 sequences listed, about 17% are singletons. The sequenced sample was CD8+ T cells from PBMCs. These receptors were taken from a human donor in good health (CMV status not recorded). Some clones in this sample may be carry-over from other donors' samples. Both conserved end residues are part of each CDR3. A D gene is named only where the DNA matches it firmly. A row's size may be missing; if present it is once, few, many or a size class.

V	size	D	J	DNA	CDR3
TRBV9	few	TRBD2	TRBJ2-3	TGTGCCAGCAGCGTAGACGGCGGGGGAGGCACAGATACGCAGTATTTT	CASSVDGGGGTDTQYF
TRBV30	.	.	TRBJ2-7	TGTGCCTGGGAAGGACACACCACCTACGAGCAGTACTTC	CAWEGHTTYEQYF
TRBV29-1	few	TRBD1	TRBJ2-5	TGCAGCCTTGCGGAAATAGGGGGCGAGACCCAGTACTTC	CSLAEIGGETQYF
TRBV6-5	many	TRBD1	TRBJ1-4	TGTGCCAGCAGAAACAGGGGGCGAGGGGGTTTCGAAAAACTGTTTTTT	CASRNRGRGGFEKLFF
TRBV27	.	.	TRBJ1-5	TGTGCCAGCAGTCCACAGGGTTTCAATCAGCCCCAGCATTTT	CASSPQGFNQPQHF
TRBV27	many	TRBD2	TRBJ2-1	TGTGCCAGCCGGACTAGCGGGAGAGGGAATGAGCAGTTCTTC	CASRTSGRGNEQFF
TRBV6-1	.	.	TRBJ2-7	TGTGCAGGCAGTTGGTCAAGGGTAGCGGTTCCTTACGAGCAGTACTTC	CAGSWSRVAVPYEQYF
TRBV19	.	TRBD2	TRBJ2-7	TGTGCCAGTAGTAATGCGGGACTAGCGGGCTACGAGCAGTACTTC	CASSNAGLAGYEQYF
TRBV6-5	many	.	TRBJ2-3	TGTGCCAGCAGCCCCGACTCGATTTATACGCAGTATTTT	CASSPDSIYTQYF
TRBV7-9	many	.	TRBJ1-1	TGTGCCAGCAGCCAAGCGTCCCGGAACACTGAAGCTTTCTTT	CASSQASRNTEAFF
TRBV18	.	TRBD1	TRBJ2-5	TGTGCCAGCTCACCACCGGATACAGGGGTCATAACAACCCTAGAGACCCAGTACTTC	CASSPPDTGVITTLETQYF
TRBV6-1	many	.	TRBJ2-3	TGTGCCAGCAGTGAACCCGGCCTAGAAGATACGCAGTATTTT	CASSEPGLEDTQYF
TRBV4-1	.	.	TRBJ2-5	TGCGCCAGCAGCCAAGAGGCCTACCCGCAAGAGACCCAGTACTTC	CASSQEAYPQETQYF
TRBV11-1	.	.	TRBJ1-2	TGTGCCAGCAGCTTAGGGGTATTGGGACGCGGAGCTAACTATGGCTACACCTTC	CASSLGVLGRGANYGYTF
TRBV29-1	.	TRBD1	TRBJ2-7	TGCAGCGTTGCGGGACAGGGCTCCTACGAGCAGTACTTC	CSVAGQGSYEQYF
TRBV7-3	few	TRBD1	TRBJ2-1	TGTGCCAGCAGCTTAACGACAGGGTATCTTGAGCAGTTCTTC	CASSLTTGYLEQFF
TRBV7-6	many	.	TRBJ2-7	TGTGCCAGCAGCTTAGCGGCAGTAGGAAAGTTTTCCTACGAGCAGTACTTC	CASSLAAVGKFSYEQYF
TRBV4-1	few	TRBD2	TRBJ2-3	TGCGCCAGCAGCCAAGAGGAGCGGGGGGCAGATACGCAGTATTTT	CASSQEERGADTQYF
TRBV6-5	many	TRBD2	TRBJ2-1	TGTGCCAGCAGCTTATTAGGGCTAGCGGGGGCGATCTCCTACAATGAGCAGTTCTTC	CASSLLGLAGAISYNEQFF
TRBV9	.	.	TRBJ2-3	TGTGCCAGCAGCGTAGGGGGCTGGGGAGAGGGCACAGATACGCAGTATTTT	CASSVGGWGEGTDTQYF
TRBV12-3/TRBV12-4	few	TRBD1	TRBJ1-2	TGTGCCAGCAGTTTGAGGGGACAGGGGGCCTATGGCTACACCTTC	CASSLRGQGAYGYTF
TRBV6-5	many	.	TRBJ2-6	TGTGCCAGCAGTTACGGAGAGGGTGGGGCCAACGTCCTGACTTTC	CASSYGEGGANVLTF
TRBV7-9	many	.	TRBJ2-5	TGTGCCAGCAGCTTAGTTGCCGAGACCCAGTACTTC	CASSLVAETQYF
TRBV5-4	.	TRBD1	TRBJ1-5	TGTGCCAGCAGCACGGACAGGGGCCAGCCCCAGCATTTT	CASSTDRGQPQHF
TRBV7-9	.	TRBD1	TRBJ1-5	TGTGCCAGCAGCACGGGACAGGAGCGCAATCAGCCCCAGCATTTT	CASSTGQERNQPQHF
TRBV27	many	.	TRBJ2-5	TGTGCCAGCACCCCGACCGACGGCCCGGGGACCCAGTACTTC	CASTPTDGPGTQYF
TRBV4-1	few	.	TRBJ1-1	TGCGCCAGCAGCCAAGATGTCCTCCAGGGTTTGGAGACTTTCTTT	CASSQDVLQGLETFF
TRBV15	many	.	TRBJ2-7	TGTGCCACCAGCAAAGTCTCAAACTCCTACGAGCAGTACTTC	CATSKVSNSYEQYF
TRBV29-1	few	.	TRBJ1-2	TGCAGCGTTGAATTGAGGGAAGGCTACACCTTC	CSVELREGYTF
TRBV24-1	many	.	TRBJ2-2	TGTGCCACCAGTGATTTGACAGGGGGGGCCGGGGAGCTGTTTTTT	CATSDLTGGAGELFF
TRBV7-8	many	.	TRBJ1-5	TGTGCCAGCAGCTTAGGCAGGGATAGCAATCAGCCCCAGCATTTT	CASSLGRDSNQPQHF
TRBV7-9	few	TRBD1	TRBJ1-1	TGTGCCAGCAGCCCCACCCTTACACAGGGGCGGGACACTGAAGCTTTCTTT	CASSPTLTQGRDTEAFF
TRBV11-2	many	.	TRBJ1-2	TGTGCCAGCAGCGCAACGAGGGGGGCTAACTATGGCTACACCTTC	CASSATRGANYGYTF
TRBV27	.	.	TRBJ1-1	TGTGCCAGCAGTTTATTAGAGGGGCAGACTGAAGCTTTCTTT	CASSLLEGQTEAFF
TRBV4-1	.	TRBD1	TRBJ1-1	TGCGCCAGCAGCCAAGCTGGGACAGCGATGAACACTGAAGCTTTCTTT	CASSQAGTAMNTEAFF
TRBV7-8	.	.	TRBJ1-4	TGTGCCAGCAGCCCACATCTGAGGGGTGCGGAAAAACTGTTTTTT	CASSPHLRGAEKLFF